This T cell receptor beta chain was identified during a study of CD4 T cells in relation to SARS-CoV-2 and coronaviruses (dated by TCRdb to the early 2020s). Notes on the research overall: In the ViraFEST assay, PBMCs were grown with antigen for approximately 9 days, and TCR beta CDR3s were then sequenced to identify antigen-specific clonal expansions. An HIV-1 Nef peptide pool or a no-peptide culture served as the negative reference condition. Shared crossreactive spike epitopes were mapped to their HLA restriction using patient-derived lymphoblastoid cell lines. Memory CD4+ T cell crossreactivity between SARS-CoV-2 and common cold coronavirus spike proteins was assessed at the TCR clonotype level in the study. Samples from a few pre-COVID donors and the naive versus memory experiments were sequenced with the Adaptive Biotechnologies TCR-sequencing kit; other data were Illumina-based. A different, Illumina-based TCR-beta assay was used to sequence expansion assays from other donors in the study.

CD4+ T cells from unexposed donors were collected before the COVID-19 pandemic (2011-2018). Following 10 days of culture, the EasySep CD4+ T cell isolation kit was used to isolate CD4+ T cells. As cell number allowed, CD4+ T cells from unexposed donors were tested for reactivity to SARS-CoV-2 S and N and to four common cold coronavirus spike pools. Each well held 1.5 million to 2.5 million PBMCs cultured in IMDM containing 5% human AB serum and roughly 9.4 IU/ml IL-2. Half of the culture medium was replaced with fresh IL-2-containing medium on days 3 and 7. In general, every peptide culture condition was set up in three replicate wells. The leukapheresis product used for the unexposed donors was purchased from a commercial source. PBMCs were isolated from leukapheresis product or whole blood by Ficoll-Paque PLUS gradient centrifugation. PBMCs were either cryopreserved at -140°C or used fresh in the expansion assay. The QIAamp Micro DNA Kit was used to extract genomic DNA from the CD4+ T cells.

On this clone: No cognate antigen has been identified for it. The sample holds no much larger clone one base away, and base qualities are not on file.

Summary of the overall study and its limitations: No donor contributed both pre-pandemic and post-infection samples, which limited tracing the source of pre-existing responses. Small numbers of patients and of tested TCRs were a limitation of the study. Approximately 69% of donors had memory CD4+ clonotypes that crossrecognized SARS-CoV-2 and at least one common cold coronavirus spike. Crossreactivity analysis was centred on spike protein, so crossreactivity against other viral proteins was not assessed. Compared with monoreactive clones, crossreactive clones had significantly weaker SARS-CoV-2-driven expansion, a result consistent with antigenic imprinting.

The method behind the library was the immunoSEQ multiplex PCR assay. Processing in the source paper ran as follows. During preprocessing, nonproductive sequences were discarded, as were any CDR3s that did not begin with C, did not end with F or W, or were shorter than 7 amino acids. The MANAFEST web app identified antigen-specific clonotypes based on expansion compared with the reference and other culture wells. A clone was considered positive if significant expansion relative to the reference culture was observed in 2 of 3 replicate wells at an FDR below 0.05. For a clone to be considered positive, significant expansion relative to all other tandem wells and an odds ratio above 5 were also required. CDR3 homology was quantified as pairwise Levenshtein distance, calculated with the stringdist R package after three terminal residues were trimmed from each end. Entries here come from immuneACCESS through TCRdb and include only in-frame sequences with V and J called. Some clones fail to appear in such tables; in the studies checked, an unresolved V gene covers under half of the shortfall, and the cause of the remainder is unknown. D and trimming come from the DNA, and the V and J calls and clone size come from that table. This sample gives roughly 11,000 clones in total; approximately 82% of them show up just once. The top ten hold under 30% of the sample.

V lost 6 bases and J lost 3 bases; the stretch between them is 18 bases long. The CDR3 covers 15 residues, taking in both the cysteine and the phenylalanine. Only the CDR3 portion is preserved as DNA: 45 bases, with reading frame beginning at the first base. CDR1 is given as MNHEY and CDR2 as SVGEGT, both from the germline V gene. The V gene is TRBV6-2 or TRBV6-3 and the J gene is TRBJ2-7; the D region possibly corresponds to TRBD2 (6 bases align). The sample comprised CD4+ T cells from PBMCs, cultured in vitro. This receptor was identified in a human donor in good health. The DNA sequence reads TGTGCCAGCAGCCGGGAGATGTTGGGGGACTACGAGCAGTACTTC. Its translation is CASSREMLGDYEQYF.